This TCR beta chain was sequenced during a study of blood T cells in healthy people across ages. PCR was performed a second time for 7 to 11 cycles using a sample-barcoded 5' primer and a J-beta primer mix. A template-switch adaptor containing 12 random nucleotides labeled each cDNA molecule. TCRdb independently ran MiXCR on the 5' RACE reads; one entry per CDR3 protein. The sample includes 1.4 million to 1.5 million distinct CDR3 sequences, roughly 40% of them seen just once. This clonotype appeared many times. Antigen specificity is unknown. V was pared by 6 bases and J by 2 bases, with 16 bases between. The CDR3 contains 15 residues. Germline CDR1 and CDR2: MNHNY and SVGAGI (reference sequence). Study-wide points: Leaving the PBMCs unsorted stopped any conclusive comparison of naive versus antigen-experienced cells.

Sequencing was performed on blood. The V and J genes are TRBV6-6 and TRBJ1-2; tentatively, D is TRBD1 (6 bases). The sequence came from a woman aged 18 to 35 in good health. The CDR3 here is CASRETGDRNYGYTF. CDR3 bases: TGTGCCAGCAGGGAGACAGGTGACAGGAACTATGGCTACACCTTC.